This TCR beta chain stems from a study of CD8 T cell repertoires and HIV-1 epitope variants. The CDR3 has 14 amino acids. From germline, CDR1 is SSHAT and CDR2 FNYEAQ (reference sequence). Assay used: immunoSEQ multiplex PCR; TCRdb lists only in-frame clones, some missing. The table shows under 6,500 clones, with approximately 65% occurring only once. About this clone itself: Antigen specificity is unknown. The junction differs from germline at one of its ends, possibly a read error.

This chain links TRBV7-7 with TRBJ2-5; maybe TRBD2 (6 bases). This TCR was recovered from a male donor with HIV. The sample was cultured CD8+ T cells derived from PBMCs. The CDR3 DNA follows: TGTGCTAGCAGCTTCACAGGCGGGAAAGAGACCCAGTACTTC. As protein: CASSFTGGKETQYF. Full variable domain (remainder filled in from reference TRBV7-7 and TRBJ2-5): GAGVSQSPRYKVTKRGQDVTLRCDPISSHATLYWYQQALGQGPEFLTYFNYEAQPDKSGLPSDRFSAERPEGSISTLTIQRTEQRDSAMYRCASSFTGGKETQYFGPGTRLLVL.